These T cell receptor beta chains were read from a single sample in a study of T cells in Graves' hyperthyroidism and ophthalmopathy. TCRdb reprocessed the multiplex PCR reads via MiXCR and lists one record per CDR3 protein. The sample has 600,000 to 750,000 distinct CDR3 sequences, around 15% seen once; the top ten hold 15%. The sample was blood. The source of these receptors is a man aged 45-65 years with Graves' hyperthyroidism. The CDR3 runs from the conserved cysteine through the conserved F or W. D genes are given only for firm matches. Expanded clones get a size class; other rows say once, few or many, or leave the size out.

J gene,D gene,clone size,V gene,CDR3 protein,CDR3 DNA
TRBJ2-3,TRBD2,NA,TRBV9,CASSVSGSSGTDTQYF,TGTGCCAGCAGCGTTAGCGGGAGTTCGGGGACAGATACGCAGTATTTT
TRBJ2-3,NA,many,TRBV13,CASSPRRGDTQYF,TGTGCCAGCAGCCCTCGGAGGGGAGATACGCAGTATTTT
TRBJ1-2,TRBD1,NA,TRBV28,CASSSWTGGRLNYGYTF,TGTGCCAGCAGTTCGTGGACAGGGGGACGCTTGAACTATGGCTACACCTTC
TRBJ2-1,NA,many,TRBV7-3,CASSLHIDEQFF,TGTGCCAGCAGCCTTCACATTGATGAGCAGTTCTTC
TRBJ2-7,NA,many,TRBV6-1,CASRDGSGSYEQYF,TGTGCCAGCAGAGACGGATCCGGGAGCTACGAGCAGTACTTC
TRBJ2-5,NA,many,TRBV9,CASSVRGSETQYF,TGTGCCAGCAGCGTACGCGGGTCCGAGACCCAGTACTTC
TRBJ2-7,NA,many,TRBV30,CAWRSPPREQYF,TGTGCCTGGAGGTCCCCACCCAGAGAGCAGTACTTC
TRBJ2-5,NA,NA,TRBV9,CASSVAGVQTQYF,TGTGCCAGCAGCGTAGCCGGCGTTCAGACCCAGTACTTC
TRBJ2-5,TRBD2,NA,TRBV27,CASSPGLEPSGRGETQYF,TGTGCCAGCAGTCCAGGACTGGAGCCTAGCGGGAGAGGTGAGACCCAGTACTTC
TRBJ2-7,NA,few,TRBV10-1,CASSSGPNYEQYF,TGCGCCAGCAGTTCCGGACCGAACTACGAGCAGTACTTC
TRBJ1-4,NA,many,TRBV28,CASSFFQGSEKLFF,TGTGCCAGCAGTTTTTTTCAGGGATCGGAAAAACTGTTTTTT
TRBJ1-2,NA,NA,TRBV25-1,CASSEPNLGGYTF,TGTGCCAGCAGTGAACCCAACTTGGGGGGCTACACCTTC
TRBJ2-1,TRBD2,few,TRBV28,CASSLWPLAGLFYNEQFF,TGTGCCAGCAGTTTATGGCCCCTAGCGGGACTATTCTACAATGAGCAGTTCTTC
TRBJ1-2,TRBD1,NA,TRBV3-1,CASSQAPGTGDGYTF,TGTGCCAGCAGCCAAGCCCCCGGGACAGGGGATGGCTACACCTTC
TRBJ2-1,NA,NA,TRBV7-2,CASSLFLEEQFF,TGTGCCAGCAGCTTATTTCTCGAGGAGCAGTTCTTC
TRBJ2-1,NA,many,TRBV29-1,CSVDLVQSSYNEQFF,TGCAGCGTTGACCTCGTACAGTCCTCCTACAATGAGCAGTTCTTC
TRBJ2-1,TRBD2,many,TRBV18,CASSPVGLAGNNEQFF,TGTGCCAGCTCACCCGTTGGACTAGCGGGAAACAATGAGCAGTTCTTC
TRBJ1-1,TRBD1,many,TRBV18,CASSSLPVDRPNTEAFF,TGTGCCAGCTCATCGCTGCCGGTGGACAGGCCCAACACTGAAGCTTTCTTT
TRBJ1-5,NA,few,TRBV27,CASSSTYLGPQHF,TGTGCCAGCAGTTCCACATACCTTGGGCCCCAGCATTTT
TRBJ1-5,NA,many,TRBV12-3/TRBV12-4,CASSRRQGEQPQHF,TGTGCCAGCAGTCGACGGCAGGGTGAACAGCCCCAGCATTTT
TRBJ2-1,NA,many,TRBV2,CASSEAQGGNEQFF,TGTGCCAGCAGTGAAGCCCAGGGAGGCAATGAGCAGTTCTTC
TRBJ1-1,TRBD1,few,TRBV2,CATQQGRALNTEAFF,TGTGCCACTCAACAGGGGCGAGCCTTGAACACTGAAGCTTTCTTT
TRBJ2-3,NA,NA,TRBV5-1,CASSLALLAGSTDTQYF,TGCGCCAGCAGCCTGGCTCTTCTGGCGGGAAGCACAGATACGCAGTATTTT
TRBJ2-7,NA,few,TRBV15,CATSGSLSYEQYF,TGTGCCACCAGTGGCTCCCTTTCCTACGAGCAGTACTTC
TRBJ2-7,NA,many,TRBV4-3,CASSQGSGSYEQYF,TGCGCCAGCAGCCAAGGTTCAGGCAGCTACGAGCAGTACTTC
TRBJ1-1,TRBD1,once,TRBV12-3/TRBV12-4,CASSLTSSQLRDRGMNTEAFF,TGTGCCAGCAGTTTAACGTCCTCTCAACTCCGGGACAGGGGTATGAACACTGAAGCTTTCTTT
TRBJ1-5,NA,many,TRBV2,CASRALGGYSNQPQHF,TGTGCCAGCAGGGCCCTGGGGGGTTATAGCAATCAGCCCCAGCATTTT
TRBJ2-7,TRBD2,many,TRBV5-1,CASSFGTSANTYEQYF,TGCGCCAGCAGCTTCGGGACTAGCGCCAACACCTACGAGCAGTACTTC
TRBJ2-2,NA,many,TRBV2,CASRTGRNTGELFF,TGTGCCAGCAGAACCGGGAGAAACACCGGGGAGCTGTTTTTT
TRBJ2-1,NA,NA,TRBV6-1,CASSHRDQYNEQFF,TGTGCCAGCAGTCACCGGGACCAATACAATGAGCAGTTCTTC
TRBJ1-1,NA,NA,TRBV5-1,CASSAQDGGNTEAFF,TGCGCCAGCAGCGCTCAGGATGGGGGCAACACTGAAGCTTTCTTT
TRBJ2-1,TRBD1,many,TRBV27,CASTRGSYNEQFF,TGTGCCAGCACCAGGGGGTCCTACAATGAGCAGTTCTTC
TRBJ2-1,TRBD2,many,TRBV11-2,CASSLSGLAFSSYNEQFF,TGTGCCAGCAGCTTATCGGGACTAGCATTTAGCTCCTACAATGAGCAGTTCTTC
TRBJ2-1,TRBD2,NA,TRBV20-1,CSASTRLALYNEQFF,TGCAGTGCTAGCACCCGACTAGCGCTCTACAATGAGCAGTTCTTC
TRBJ2-1,TRBD2,many,TRBV5-1,CASSPVTSGRGNEQFF,TGCGCCAGCAGCCCCGTGACTAGCGGGAGGGGCAATGAGCAGTTCTTC
TRBJ2-1,NA,many,TRBV28,CASSSRGAVGYNEQFF,TGTGCCAGCAGTTCCCGGGGGGCCGTGGGCTACAATGAGCAGTTCTTC
TRBJ1-5,NA,NA,TRBV11-2,CASSLGTLGRQPQHF,TGTGCCAGCAGCTTAGGTACTTTAGGGCGTCAGCCCCAGCATTTT
TRBJ2-2,NA,NA,TRBV24-1,CATSDLASTGELFF,TGTGCCACCAGCGACTTAGCGAGTACCGGGGAGCTGTTTTTT
TRBJ2-5,NA,few,TRBV2,CASSEPDATQYF,TGTGCCAGCAGTGAACCGGACGCGACCCAGTACTTC
TRBJ1-5,NA,NA,TRBV5-6,CASTIGGSNQPQHF,TGTGCCAGCACCATCGGGGGAAGCAATCAGCCCCAGCATTTT
TRBJ1-2,NA,NA,TRBV30,CAWSVGYNYGYTF,TGTGCCTGGAGTGTAGGGTACAACTATGGCTACACCTTC
TRBJ2-7,NA,many,TRBV7-2,CASSLGFGRRSYEQYF,TGTGCCAGCAGCTTAGGGTTTGGCCGTCGCTCCTACGAGCAGTACTTC
TRBJ1-5,NA,many,TRBV3-1,CASSQAPGRGPNQPQHF,TGTGCCAGCAGCCAGGCCCCGGGGAGGGGCCCCAATCAGCCCCAGCATTTT
TRBJ1-3,NA,many,TRBV28,CASSLGRNTIYF,TGTGCCAGCAGTTTGGGCAGAAACACCATATATTTT
TRBJ2-7,NA,NA,TRBV5-6,CASNLPAIEQYF,TGTGCCAGCAACTTGCCTGCGATCGAGCAGTACTTC
TRBJ2-1,TRBD2,NA,TRBV20-1,CSYGKLAGESYNEQFF,TGCAGTTACGGAAAGCTAGCGGGAGAGTCCTACAATGAGCAGTTCTTC
TRBJ1-6,NA,many,TRBV6-2/TRBV6-3,CASSPAGGSYNSPLHF,TGTGCCAGCAGCCCCGCCGGGGGATCCTATAATTCACCCCTCCACTTT